This TCR beta chain derives from a study of Ad26.COV2.S vaccination and SARS-CoV-2 variants. There are a few counts of this clone. Its antigen is unknown. Findings and caveats of the study: The TCR breadth and depth analyses may have produced an underestimate of total T cell responses.

Germline assignment: CDR1 MNHEY and CDR2 SVGAGI. V shed 0 bases and J shed 0 bases, with 9 bases lying between them. CDR3 length: 16 residues. Stated treatment: around 19 received Ad26.COV2.S at low or high dose, single or two shots; about 5 received placebo; per-sample allocation not given. Collection of samples fell on day 63 after the first vaccine or placebo injection. It was Wuhan-strain SARS-CoV-2 spike that the Ad26 vaccine vector expressed. Profiling relied on immunoSEQ multiplex PCR, and the TCRdb table lists in-frame clones only, not all of them. The sample gives some 340,000 clones, just over 85% of which show up once; 1.9% is in the top ten.

This chain links TRBV6-5 with TRBJ1-3, with no clear D. The sample was peripheral blood, taken in a trial of Ad26.COV2.S vaccine versus placebo. The sequence derives from a person aged 18-60 years who received the Ad26.COV2.S COVID-19 vaccine or a placebo. CDR3 protein: CASSYSIGRSGNTIYF. The CDR3 coding sequence is TGTGCCAGCAGTTACTCGATTGGCCGCTCTGGAAACACCATATATTTT.